Listed here are 31 T cell receptor beta chains from one sample, sequenced in a study of blood T cell repertoires in COVID-19. Assay: immunoSEQ multiplex PCR; the TCRdb copy retains only in-frame clones and omits some. The sample includes approximately 300,000 clones, roughly nine tenths seen only once; the top ten take 5.2%. Sequencing input: PBMCs or T cells enriched from blood (not recorded which). These receptors were taken from a man aged 60 to 69 who had recovered from COVID-19.

This clone has just one count. V is TRBV5-4 and J is TRBJ2-3; D is undetermined. Trimming took 0 bases from V and 6 from J, leaving 14 bases between them. Germline CDR1 SGHNT, CDR2 YYREEE (reference sequence). The CDR3 has 15 residues. CDR3 region: CASSLAPPQVDTQYF. In DNA form, the CDR3 reads TGTGCCAGCAGCTTGGCGCCACCTCAGGTCGATACGCAGTATTTT. The whole variable domain, filled in from reference TRBV5-4 and TRBJ2-3, reads ETGVTQSPTHLIKTRGQQVTLRCSSQSGHNTVSWYQQALGQGPQFIFQYYREEENGRGNFPPRFSGLQFPNYSSELNVNALELDDSALYLCASSLAPPQVDTQYFGPGTRLTVL.

The V and J genes are TRBV25-1 and TRBJ2-1; a possible D gene is TRBD2 (6 bases). V lost 4 bases and J lost 4, with 17 bases in between. Looked up from germline, CDR1 is MGHDK and CDR2 is SYGVNS. The CDR3 has 16 residues. The DNA for the CDR3 is TGTGCCAGCAGTGCCCCATGGGGGGACGTATACAATGAGCAGTTCTTC. Protein: CASSAPWGDVYNEQFF.

The rearrangement links TRBV11-2 to TRBJ1-1, with 9 bases identical to TRBD1. J was trimmed by 4 bases and V by 3 bases; bases with no gene match: 3. Germline-derived CDR1 and CDR2 are SGHAT and FQNNGV. This CDR3 has 14 amino acids. CDR3 loop: CASSFTGGATEAFF. The CDR3 bases are TGTGCCAGCAGCTTCACAGGGGGCGCCACTGAAGCTTTCTTT.

The rearrangement joins TRBV27 to TRBJ2-1; 8 nucleotides match TRBD1. Germline V gives CDR1 MNHEY, CDR2 SMNVEV (reference sequence). This CDR3 comprises 17 residues. V gave up 1 base and J gave up 0 bases; unmatched junction bases: 5. This CDR3 reads CASSLFSGQDSYNEQFF. In nucleotides, the CDR3 is TGTGCCAGCAGTTTATTTTCGGGACAGGACTCCTACAATGAGCAGTTCTTC.

V gene TRBV18 combines with J gene TRBJ2-5; D perhaps matches TRBD1 (5 bases). Trimming removed 1 base from V and 2 bases from J, with 11 bases in between. Germline V gives CDR1 KGHSH, CDR2 LQKENI. This CDR3 is 15 amino acids long. The CDR3 DNA reads as TGTGCCAGCTCACCACGGCAGGGTGGTCAAGAGACCCAGTACTTC. This codes for CASSPRQGGQETQYF.

This clone was detected once. The chain carries TRBV5-4 and TRBJ2-1, with 10 positions matching TRBD2. CDR1 is SGHNT and CDR2 is YYREEE in the germline V gene (reference sequence). The CDR3 covers 15 residues. J lost 10 bases, V lost 0 bases, and 7 bases had no gene match. The CDR3 sequence: CASSLEAGGPKEQFF. The CDR3 nucleotides are TGTGCCAGCAGCTTGGAAGCGGGAGGGCCTAAAGAGCAGTTCTTC.

This chain links TRBV5-4 with TRBJ2-7; TRBD1 agrees at 8 bases. The V gene's germline CDR1 is SGHNT and CDR2 YYREEE (reference sequence). V shed 2 bases, J shed 3 bases, and the junction held 7 bases outside the gene matches. The CDR3 extends over 15 amino acids. CDR3 region: CASSFRTGGSYEQYF. CDR3 nucleotide sequence: TGTGCCAGCAGCTTTCGAACAGGGGGGAGCTACGAGCAGTACTTC.

The chain recombines TRBV4-1 with TRBJ2-3, with D maybe TRBD2 (6 bases). CDR1 and CDR2 (germline): MGHRA, YSYEKL. The CDR3 loop spans 15 amino acids. V was clipped by 0 bases and J by 5 bases, with 12 bases between them. The DNA for the CDR3 is TGCGCCAGCAGCCAAGAGGGCCTCGGGGGAGATACGCAGTATTTT. Residues: CASSQEGLGGDTQYF.

The chain is built from TRBV18 and TRBJ2-5; TRBD2 matches 8 bases. The germline gives CDR1 KGHSH, CDR2 LQKENI. This CDR3 region has 16 residues. J lost 4 bases, V lost 1 base, and 8 bases had no gene match. For the CDR3, the DNA is TGTGCCAGCTCACCACAGCGGGGGAGAGGCGGAGAGACCCAGTACTTC. Its translation: CASSPQRGRGGETQYF.

In its sample, this clone was seen once. Distinct nucleotide sequences in the sample also encode this CDR3. The chain joins TRBV7-9 to TRBJ2-3; perhaps TRBD2 as D (6 bases). Trimming stripped 3 bases from V and 0 bases from J, with 7 bases between. The CDR3 length is 14 residues. Germline CDR1 SEHNR, CDR2 FQNEAQ (reference sequence). CDR3 sequence reads: CASSLGLSTDTQYF. CDR3 nucleotide sequence: TGTGCCAGCAGCTTGGGACTCAGCACAGATACGCAGTATTTT. Looking up the rest from reference TRBV7-9 and TRBJ2-3 gives the full variable domain: DTGVSQNPRHKITKRGQNVTFRCDPISEHNRLYWYRQTLGQGPEFLTYFQNEAQLEKSRLLSDRFSAERPKGSFSTLEIQRTEQGDSAMYLCASSLGLSTDTQYFGPGTRLTVL.

The chain uses TRBV19 and TRBJ2-7, with no clear D. The CDR3 covers 16 residues. The ends were cut back, 5 bases at V and 0 bases at J, with 17 bases in the middle. CDR1 LNHDA and CDR2 SQIVND come from the germline V gene (reference sequence). In nucleotides, the CDR3 is TGTGCCAGTAGTCCCCCAACGGGTACTATCTCCTACGAGCAGTACTTC. Translating gives CASSPPTGTISYEQYF.

This clone was recorded once. The chain couples TRBV28 to TRBJ1-1; no clear D. Trimming stripped 1 base from V and 7 bases from J, with 10 bases between. Germline CDR1 and CDR2: MDHEN and SYDVKM. This CDR3 spans 13 amino acids. The CDR3 region has the DNA TGTGCCAGCAGTTTATTTTTTGGGAGTGAAGCTTTCTTT. Translating it yields CASSLFFGSEAFF.

Worth noting for this clone: Other DNA sequences in this specimen translate into the identical CDR3. The chain uses TRBV6-6 and TRBJ1-1; 7 nucleotides match TRBD1. Germline CDR1 MNHNY, CDR2 SVGAGI (reference sequence). The V segment lost 2 bases and the J segment 5 bases; nucleotides outside the gene matches: 8. The CDR3 covers 15 residues. CDR3: CASSYPNRGETEAFF. CDR3 coding DNA: TGTGCCAGCAGTTACCCAAACAGGGGTGAGACTGAAGCTTTCTTT.

The gene calls are TRBV2 and TRBJ2-2, with 9 bases identical to TRBD2. Looked up from germline, CDR1 is SNHLY and CDR2 is FYNNEI. The CDR3 loop spans 15 amino acids. The V gene end was trimmed by 10 bases and the J gene end by 4 bases; junction bases not matched to a gene: 10. CDR3 region: CAIPAGGYRTGELFF. As DNA, the CDR3 is TGTGCCATACCAGCGGGAGGCTATCGCACCGGGGAGCTGTTTTTT.

CDR3 bases: TGCGCCAGCAGCCAAGAAGGGGTCGGACCCACGAAAGCTTTCTTT. Protein product: CASSQEGVGPTKAFF. The V and J genes are TRBV4-3 and TRBJ1-1, with D perhaps TRBD1 (5 bases). V dropped 0 bases and J dropped 9 bases, with 17 bases sitting between them. Germline CDR1 and CDR2: LGHNA and YSLEER. CDR3 size: 15 residues.

CDR3 protein: CASSQRSMRDTEAFF. For the CDR3, the DNA is TGCGCCAGCAGCCAAAGGTCGATGAGGGACACTGAAGCTTTCTTT. The J gene is TRBJ1-1, the V gene TRBV5-1; no clear D. The CDR3 contains 15 residues. Deletions cut 4 bases from V and 3 bases from J, with 16 bases between. From germline, CDR1 is SGHRS and CDR2 YFSETQ.

This chain joins TRBV4-1 and TRBJ2-2, with 10 bases aligning to TRBD2. Germline V gene sequence: CDR1 MGHRA, CDR2 YSYEKL. This CDR3 is built from 16 residues. V lost 2 bases to trimming and J lost 3 bases; unmatched junction nucleotides: 3. The CDR3: CASSQLAGVDTGELFF. The CDR3 DNA reads as TGCGCCAGCAGCCAACTAGCGGGAGTGGACACCGGGGAGCTGTTTTTT.

The chain uses TRBV4-2 and TRBJ2-7; D is undetermined. In germline, CDR1 is LGHNA, CDR2 YNFKEQ. The CDR3 has 15 amino acids. V was pared by 0 bases and J by 0 bases, with 9 bases between. The CDR3 protein is CASSQDVASSYEQYF. The DNA of the CDR3 is TGTGCCAGCAGCCAAGATGTCGCCAGCTCCTACGAGCAGTACTTC.

V is TRBV2 and J is TRBJ2-2; possible D gene TRBD1, 6 bases. This CDR3 contains 15 residues. Germline CDR1 reads SNHLY; CDR2 reads FYNNEI. Trimming took 3 bases from V and 4 from J, leaving 12 bases between them. The CDR3 loop reads CASSDYGTITGELFF. CDR3 in DNA: TGTGCCAGCAGTGATTACGGGACAATCACCGGGGAGCTGTTTTTT.

The table lists this clone with a count of one. The chain links TRBV19 to TRBJ1-5, with TRBD1 as a possible D gene (6 bases). V gave up 2 bases and J gave up 0 bases, with 11 bases separating them. Per the germline V gene, CDR1 is LNHDA and CDR2 is SQIVND (reference sequence). This CDR3 comprises 16 residues. CDR3 DNA: TGTGCCAGTAGTATACGGACAGCTTATAGCAATCAGCCCCAGCATTTT. This sequence encodes CASSIRTAYSNQPQHF. Filled out from reference TRBV19 and TRBJ1-5, the complete variable domain reads DGGITQSPKYLFRKEGQNVTLSCEQNLNHDAMYWYRQDPGQGLRLIYYSQIVNDFQKGDIAEGYSVSREKKESFPLTVTSAQKNPTAFYLCASSIRTAYSNQPQHFGDGTRLSIL.

This clone has only one observation. The gene calls are TRBV4-1 and TRBJ2-3; 8 bases line up with TRBD2. Looked up from germline, CDR1 is MGHRA and CDR2 is YSYEKL. V shed 4 bases and J 9 bases; nucleotides not matched to a gene: 6. The CDR3 totals 13 residues. The chain's CDR3 is CASSLSQRETQYF. In DNA form, the CDR3 reads TGCGCCAGCAGCCTCAGCCAGCGGGAGACGCAGTATTTT.

This clone was seen a handful of times. The V and J genes are TRBV5-5 and TRBJ2-7; 7 bases match TRBD1. Trimming at V came to 0 bases and at J to 1 base, leaving 7 bases not matched to a gene. The CDR3 has 16 residues. The germline CDR1 and CDR2 sequences are SGHKS and YYEKEE (reference sequence). The CDR3 DNA sequence: TGTGCCAGCAGCTTGGTGGCAGGGGGTTTGTCCTACGAGCAGTACTTC. Its protein is CASSLVAGGLSYEQYF. The full variable domain, in which reference TRBV5-5 and TRBJ2-7 provide the parts outside the CDR3, is DAGVTQSPTHLIKTRGQQVTLRCSPISGHKSVSWYQQVLGQGPQFIFQYYEKEERGRGNFPDRFSARQFPNYSSELNVNALLLGDSALYLCASSLVAGGLSYEQYFGPGTRLTVT.

The chain employs TRBV7-8 and TRBJ2-7, with TRBD1 matching over 8 bases. The CDR3 has 15 residues. Looked up from germline, CDR1 is SGHVS and CDR2 is FQNEAQ. Losses at the gene ends were 5 bases for V and 0 bases for J; bases not matched to a gene: 6. The CDR3 reads CASSIYRGASYEQYF. The CDR3 nucleotides read TGTGCCAGCAGCATATACAGGGGGGCCTCCTACGAGCAGTACTTC.

This clone was counted a single time. The chain is built from TRBV5-4 and TRBJ2-7, with D perhaps TRBD2 (6 bases). CDR1 is SGHNT, CDR2 YYREEE, per germline (reference sequence). The V and J ends lost 4 bases and 3 bases respectively, with 14 bases between them. The CDR3 contains 14 residues. The CDR3 here is CASSLGLEGYEQYF. DNA of the CDR3: TGTGCCAGCAGCCTGGGACTCGAAGGCTACGAGCAGTACTTC.

The CDR3 is CASRTGTSLTGELFF. DNA for the CDR3: TGTGCCAGCAGAACCGGGACTAGTCTCACCGGGGAGCTGTTTTTT. This sequence joins TRBV6-5 and TRBJ2-2; 8 bases agree with TRBD2. This CDR3 region has 15 residues. Per germline, CDR1 MNHEY and CDR2 SVGAGI. Trimming took 6 bases from V and 4 from J; bases not matched to a gene: 7.

On this clone: The same CDR3 also results from other DNA sequences found in this sample. The J gene is TRBJ2-3, the V gene TRBV5-1, with 9 positions matching TRBD2. J gave up 4 bases and V 0 bases, and 0 bases lay outside the gene matches. The CDR3 is made up of 14 amino acids. Germline values: CDR1 SGHRS, CDR2 YFSETQ. The CDR3 sequence: CASSLVAGADTQYF. CDR3 DNA sequence: TGCGCCAGCAGCTTGGTAGCGGGGGCAGATACGCAGTATTTT.

The V gene is TRBV18, the J gene TRBJ2-1; 9 bases are shared with TRBD2. This CDR3 contains 16 residues. Germline loops: CDR1 KGHSH, CDR2 LQKENI. The J segment lost 9 bases and the V segment lost 3 bases, leaving 12 bases of the junction unmatched. The CDR3 DNA sequence: TGTGCCAGCTCACCCCTTTCGGCGGGAGGGCTTGGTGAGCAGTTCTTC. Its translation is CASSPLSAGGLGEQFF.

The CDR3 sequence is CASSPTAYNEQFF. The CDR3 DNA reads TGTGCCAGCAGCCCTACGGCCTACAATGAGCAGTTCTTC. This sequence joins TRBV5-6 and TRBJ2-1, with D hard to call. Germline CDR1 SGHDT, CDR2 YYEEEE. The CDR3 covers 13 residues. Between the trimmed V and J ends, which lost 4 bases and 2 bases, there was a span of 7 bases.

The chain links TRBV7-2 to TRBJ2-5, with D perhaps TRBD2 (7 bases). The V gene's germline CDR1 is SGHTA and CDR2 FQGNSA. The CDR3 spans 14 residues. Trimming cost V 5 bases and J 6 bases, with 16 bases left between them. The CDR3 DNA reads TGTGCCAGCAGCCCCTTTGGGGGGGACAAGACCCAGTACTTC. Residues: CASSPFGGDKTQYF.

This chain connects TRBV7-2 to TRBJ2-5, with TRBD2 matching 11 bases. Per germline, CDR1 SGHTA and CDR2 FQGNSA. V shed 5 bases and J 4 bases; nucleotides not matched to a gene: 18. CDR3 length: 19 amino acids. Written as DNA, the CDR3 is TGTGCCAGCAGCCCCCCCCCGGGACTAGCGGCAACGATCCCAGAGACCCAGTACTTC. Translating gives CASSPPPGLAATIPETQYF.

The chain is built from TRBV19 and TRBJ2-3, with 7 bases fitting TRBD2. Germline CDR1 and CDR2: LNHDA and SQIVND (reference sequence). V was clipped by 6 bases and J by 0 bases; unmatched bases: 6. This CDR3 region has 15 residues. CDR3 amino acids: CASRLSGPSTDTQYF. The DNA for the CDR3 is TGTGCCAGTAGACTTAGCGGGCCTAGCACAGATACGCAGTATTTT.